This T cell receptor (beta chain) originates from a study of cytomegalovirus exposure and HLA in healthy donors. Study-wide results and caveats: Sequencing probably produced one cluster of sequence variants that were highly shared. TCR sequences were mostly rare, though some public TCRs occurred in many donors. Investigators reported 150 to 200 TCR beta chains as tied to cytomegalovirus.

This clone was detected a few times. Antigen unknown. Donors were ostensibly healthy at sampling, although undocumented immune exposures were probable. J was trimmed by 2 bases and V by 0 bases; bases with no gene match: 3. In germline, CDR1 is LGHNA, CDR2 YSLEER. The length of the CDR3 is 15 residues. PCR amplification relied on 60 Vbeta primers (plus 13 Jbeta primers). Here immunoSEQ multiplex PCR was the method, and the copy in TCRdb shows in-frame clones only, minus some. Of about 84,000 clones detected, less than 80% appear once; the ten largest clones hold approximately 16%. The receptor was derived from a woman aged 40 to 50 in good health and CMV-seropositive. The sample consisted of PBMCs. The chain combines TRBV4-3 with TRBJ2-7, with TRBD1 matching over 8 bases. The CDR3: CASSQDRTGPYEQYF. DNA of the CDR3: TGCGCCAGCAGCCAAGACAGGACAGGGCCCTACGAGCAGTACTTC.